This T cell receptor (beta chain) was found in a study of OX40 agonist ivuxolimab in advanced cancers. At the level of the study: Dose-escalation patients suffered from hepatocellular carcinoma, melanoma, renal cell or head and neck cancer. Study observations and caveats: The expanded peripheral T cells' antigen specificity was not determined. Dose levels from 0.1 to 3.0 mg/kg saw CD4+ and CD8+ blood T cells expand clonally by week 6.

TCRdb's copy holds only in-frame clones and misses some; the assay was immunoSEQ multiplex PCR. This table holds approximately 99,000 clones, 94% found once. On this clone: Its antigen is still unknown.

The sequence was collected from an adult with an advanced solid tumor such as melanoma, head and neck, liver or kidney cancer. The sequencing used CD4+ or CD8+ T cells sorted from blood, collected in a trial of the OX40 agonist ivuxolimab.

CDR3 bases: TGCGCCAGCAGCTTGGCCGGGACAGGAGGGGAGGAGCAGTTCTTC. It codes for CASSLAGTGGEEQFF. This chain connects TRBV5-1 to TRBJ2-1; 8 nucleotides match TRBD1. This CDR3 spans 15 amino acids. CDR1 is SGHRS and CDR2 is YFSETQ in the germline V gene. Trimming took 0 bases from V and 10 from J; bases not matched to a gene: 9.